This note documents a single T cell receptor beta chain sequence. No antigen is known for it. The data were obtained in a study of shared clonotypes between healthy human individuals. Investigators spread the genomic DNA of each subset evenly over several immunoSEQ plates. Original methodology: Filtering differed for immunoSEQ, which gave only junction sequences without quality scores. Measured with immunoSEQ multiplex PCR; TCRdb has only the in-frame clones, and not every one. That table furnishes V, J and clone size, whereas the DNA furnished D and trimming. The table lists 1.4 million to 1.5 million clones, roughly 96% of them singletons. Findings of the study overall: Sequencing depth was expected to influence donor clonotype sharing.

The germline CDR1 and CDR2 sequences are MNHEY and SVGAGI. V gave up 8 bases and J gave up 5 bases; unmatched junction bases: 7. The CDR3 consists of 13 residues. Sequencing input: naive CD4+ T cells sorted from blood. Subset in this sample: CD45RA+ positively selected. The sequence came from a man younger than 40 in good health. This chain connects TRBV6-5 to TRBJ2-5, with TRBD2 matching 8 bases. The CDR3 loop is CASFSGIRETQYF. The CDR3 bases are TGTGCCAGCTTTAGCGGGATCAGGGAGACCCAGTACTTC.